This T cell receptor beta chain stems from a study of blood T cells in healthy people across ages. Study at large: The capture of about one barcoded beta molecule per two T cells was achieved by template switching.

The germline V gene has CDR1 SGDLS and CDR2 YYNGEE. Trimming took 3 bases from V and 4 from J, leaving 14 bases between them. The CDR3 loop spans 15 amino acids. A second PCR of about 6 to 11 cycles used a sample-barcoded 5' primer and a J-beta primer mix. TCRdb re-called the 5' RACE reads through MiXCR, storing one row per CDR3 protein. The table has 1.4 million to 1.5 million distinct CDR3 sequences, approximately 42% seen once. This TCR came from a woman aged 18-29 years in good health. The genes are TRBV9 and TRBJ2-1, with a tentative D call TRBD2 (6 bases). Sequenced input: blood. CDR3 coding DNA: TGTGCCAGCAGCGGCGGCGGGACGGCTTACAATGAGCAGTTCTTC. This sequence encodes CASSGGGTAYNEQFF.